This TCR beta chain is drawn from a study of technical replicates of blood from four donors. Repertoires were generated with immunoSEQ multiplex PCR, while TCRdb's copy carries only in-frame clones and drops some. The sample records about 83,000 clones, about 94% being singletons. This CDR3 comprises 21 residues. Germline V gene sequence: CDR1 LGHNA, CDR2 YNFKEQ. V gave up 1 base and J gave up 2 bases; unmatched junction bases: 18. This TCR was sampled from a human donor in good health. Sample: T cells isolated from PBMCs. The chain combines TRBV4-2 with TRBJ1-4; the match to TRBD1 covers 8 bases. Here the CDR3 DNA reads TGTGCCAGCAGCCAAGGCCCCATACTCCCGGGACAGGCGGGGACTAATGAAAAACTGTTTTTT. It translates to CASSQGPILPGQAGTNEKLFF.